The T cell receptor beta chain under discussion was sequenced for a study of a mutant IDH1 vaccine in newly diagnosed glioma. Libraries were prepared by immunoSEQ multiplex PCR; TCRdb keeps only in-frame clonotypes and omits some of them. The sample holds 38,000 or so clones, under 90% seen once. This clone rates as large (0.1 to 1%). As yet, its antigen is unknown. Noted time point: week 11, during vaccination. Every vaccination contained 300 ug of the mutant IDH1 20-mer peptide and was paired with topical imiquimod. This clonotype originated in a woman in her 30s with glioma. Some clones in this sample may be carry-over from other donors' samples. Source: peripheral blood mononuclear cells (PBMCs), taken from a glioma patient whose treatment included an IDH1 peptide vaccine.

CDR3 sequence: CASSPRDRANYGYTF. CDR3 nucleotides: TGTGCCAGCAGCCCCCGGGACAGGGCAAACTATGGCTACACCTTC. The chain recombines TRBV14 with TRBJ1-2; 9 nucleotides agree with TRBD1. Germline lookup yields CDR1 SGHDN and CDR2 FVKESK. The CDR3 is 15 residues long. V dropped 4 bases and J dropped 2; count of bases not matched to a gene: 5.